A selection of T cell receptor beta chains follows, all from one sample in a study of T cells after yellow fever vaccination. TCRdb called the 5' RACE reads again in MiXCR, with one record for every CDR3 protein. The data hold about 630,000 distinct CDR3 sequences, with roughly 12% observed a single time. This specimen consisted of PBMCs, obtained on the day of the yellow fever booster vaccination. Receptor source: a man aged 30 to 39 who received the YFV17D yellow fever vaccine. CDR3s include the opening cysteine and the closing phenylalanine or tryptophan. Fields, in order: V gene, D gene, CDR3 length, clone size, J gene, CDR3 DNA, CDR3 protein. The D gene is left open where the match is weak. Only part of the rows carry a size: once, few, many, or a class if the clone is expanded.

>TRBV7-2|TRBD1|14|NA|TRBJ2-7
TGTGCCAGCAGCTTAGCCAGGGGGCTTGACGAGCAGTACTTC
CASSLARGLDEQYF
>TRBV20-1|NA|16|NA|TRBJ2-2
TGCAGTGCTAGAGTTCCTGGGACAACGAACACCGGGGAGCTGTTTTTT
CSARVPGTTNTGELFF
>TRBV24-1|NA|15|few|TRBJ2-7
TGTGCCACCAGTGAAAAGGGGTTGCCGTCTTTTTCGCAGTACTTC
CATSEKGLPSFSQYF
>TRBV3-1|NA|14|few|TRBJ2-3
TGTGCCAGCAGCGCCAGCGTTGCTCCAGATACGCAGTATTTT
CASSASVAPDTQYF
>TRBV5-1|TRBD1|17|many|TRBJ2-1
TGCGCCAGCAGCTTGGCGATGGGGACAGGGGCTAAGTTTGAGCAGTTCTTC
CASSLAMGTGAKFEQFF
>TRBV7-8|TRBD1|15|NA|TRBJ2-3
TGTGCCAGCAGCCCGACAGGGGTTTTCGCAGATACGCAGTATTTT
CASSPTGVFADTQYF
>TRBV3-1|NA|14|NA|TRBJ2-3
TGTGCCAGCAGCCGGGGCGACAGCACAGATACGCAGTATTTT
CASSRGDSTDTQYF
>TRBV14|NA|13|few|TRBJ2-5
TGTGCCAGCAGCCAAATGGGGACGGAGACCCAGTACTTC
CASSQMGTETQYF
>TRBV5-4|NA|14|few|TRBJ2-7
TGTGCCAGCAGCTTCGGAAGGGGGTTAGGCGAGCAGTACTTC
CASSFGRGLGEQYF
>TRBV7-2|NA|14|few|TRBJ2-5
TGTGCCAGCAGCCAGATGATGCATCAAGAGACCCAGTACTTC
CASSQMMHQETQYF
>TRBV7-2|NA|15|NA|TRBJ2-1
TGTGCCAGCAGCCCATCCTTGCCCTCCTACAATGAGCAGTTCTTC
CASSPSLPSYNEQFF
>TRBV20-1|TRBD2|17|many|TRBJ2-7
TGCAGTGCTAGAGCAATTAGCGGGAGGGTGAGCTCCTACGAGCAGTACTTC
CSARAISGRVSSYEQYF
>TRBV18|TRBD1|16|few|TRBJ1-2
TGTGCCAGTACGTGGACAGGGATGCTCGCCCTCTATGGCTACACCTTC
CASTWTGMLALYGYTF
>TRBV14|TRBD2|16|few|TRBJ2-3
TGTGCCAGCAGCCCCCTCGGGCTAGCGGGGACAGATACGCAGTATTTT
CASSPLGLAGTDTQYF
>TRBV7-2|NA|14|NA|TRBJ1-5
TGTGCCAGCAGCTTATGGGTCGGCAATCAGCCCCAGCATTTT
CASSLWVGNQPQHF
>TRBV7-2|NA|17|many|TRBJ2-3
TGTGCCAGCAGCTTAGTAGGGGGTGCGGTAGCCTGGGATACGCAGTATTTT
CASSLVGGAVAWDTQYF
>TRBV20-1|NA|15|few|TRBJ1-5
TGCAGTGCTAGAGAGGTGGGGAAGGGCAATCAGCCCCAGCATTTT
CSAREVGKGNQPQHF
>TRBV15|TRBD2|15|NA|TRBJ2-1
TGTGCCACCAGCAGAGATTATGCGGGAGACAATGAGCAGTTCTTC
CATSRDYAGDNEQFF
>TRBV6-2/TRBV6-3|TRBD2|14|NA|TRBJ2-7
TGTGCCAGCAGGACTAGCGGGAGGGCCCTCGAGCAGTACTTC
CASRTSGRALEQYF
>TRBV29-1|TRBD2|12|NA|TRBJ2-1
TGCAGCGCCAGACTAGCGGGGGATGAGCAGTTCTTC
CSARLAGDEQFF
>TRBV10-3|NA|12|NA|TRBJ2-3
TGTGCCATCAGTGGGGACTCCGATACGCAGTATTTT
CAISGDSDTQYF
>TRBV3-1|TRBD1|17|NA|TRBJ1-5
TGTGCCAGCAGCCCGGGTTCCGGGACAGGGCGCCCGGAGCCCCAGCATTTT
CASSPGSGTGRPEPQHF
>TRBV19|TRBD1|17|NA|TRBJ2-7
TGTGCCAGTAGTAGGATCCTAGGGGGGACAGGGCACCACGAGCAGTACTTC
CASSRILGGTGHHEQYF
>TRBV6-2/TRBV6-3|NA|14|few|TRBJ2-5
TGTGCCAGCAGTTACCCCGACAGAGGAGAGACCCAGTACTTC
CASSYPDRGETQYF
>TRBV5-1|TRBD2|16|NA|TRBJ2-5
TGCGCCAGCAGCCCACTCGGACTAGCGGGAGCGGAGACCCAGTACTTC
CASSPLGLAGAETQYF
>TRBV7-9|NA|15|NA|TRBJ2-3
TGTGCCAGCAGCTTAAATTCCCTAGCCACAGATACGCAGTATTTT
CASSLNSLATDTQYF
>TRBV5-6|NA|14|NA|TRBJ2-3
TGTGCCAGCAGCACGATTGGTACCACAGATACGCAGTATTTT
CASSTIGTTDTQYF
>TRBV12-3/TRBV12-4|NA|13|many|TRBJ1-1
TGTGCCAGCAGTTTATTAATCGGGACTGAAGCTTTCTTT
CASSLLIGTEAFF
>TRBV5-6|TRBD2|12|NA|TRBJ2-3
TGTGCCAGCAGCTATTCGGGGGGACGTCAGTATTTT
CASSYSGGRQYF
>TRBV20-1|TRBD1|16|NA|TRBJ2-4
TGCAGTGCCCTCCACGGGGGACAGGCCTCCAAAAACATTCAGTACTTC
CSALHGGQASKNIQYF
>TRBV5-4|TRBD1|15|NA|TRBJ2-5
TGTGCCAGCAGCGCCACCTACACAGGGGAGGAGACCCAGTACTTC
CASSATYTGEETQYF
>TRBV20-1|NA|11|many|TRBJ2-5
TGCAGTGGTAGACTTGCGGAGACCCAGTACTTC
CSGRLAETQYF
>TRBV18|TRBD1|15|many|TRBJ2-3
TGTGCCAGCTCACCCAATTCGGGACAGACAGATACGCAGTATTTT
CASSPNSGQTDTQYF
>TRBV28|TRBD1|16|few|TRBJ2-2
TGTGCCAGCAGTTTGGTTGGGACAGGGGGGTCCGGGGAGCTGTTTTTT
CASSLVGTGGSGELFF
>TRBV18|NA|15|NA|TRBJ1-5
TGTGCCAGCTCACCGAGCTTCGGAGGCAATCAGCCCCAGCATTTT
CASSPSFGGNQPQHF
>TRBV28|NA|15|few|TRBJ1-5
TGTGCCAGCAACCGAAGTGGGGGCCCCAATCAGCCCCAGCATTTT
CASNRSGGPNQPQHF
>TRBV9|TRBD1|15|NA|TRBJ1-1
TGTGCCAGCAGCGTAGCCGGGACAGGGGGGACTGAAGCTTTCTTT
CASSVAGTGGTEAFF
>TRBV24-1|NA|15|few|TRBJ2-2
TGTGCCACCAGTGATTTTGCGGGGATAACCGGGGAGCTGTTTTTT
CATSDFAGITGELFF
>TRBV27|TRBD1|16|few|TRBJ2-3
TGTGCCAGCAGTCCCAGGACAGGGCTTCGCACAGATACGCAGTATTTT
CASSPRTGLRTDTQYF
>TRBV7-2|TRBD1|14|NA|TRBJ2-7
TGTGCCAGCAGCCGCAGGGGGAACACCTACGAGCAGTACTTC
CASSRRGNTYEQYF
>TRBV20-1|NA|11|NA|TRBJ2-1
TGCCGTGGGGGGTTCGACAATGAGCAGTTCTTC
CRGGFDNEQFF
>TRBV20-1|NA|14|many|TRBJ1-5
TGCAGTGCCAGGGGCGGAAATAGCAATCAGCCCCAGCATTTT
CSARGGNSNQPQHF
>TRBV7-9|TRBD2|15|few|TRBJ2-3
TGTGCCAGCAGCTTGGGGGACTACCGCACAGATACGCAGTATTTT
CASSLGDYRTDTQYF
>TRBV20-1|NA|13|many|TRBJ2-1
TGCAGTGCTAGAGATCTAGGGACGGATGAGCAGTTCTTC
CSARDLGTDEQFF
>TRBV2|NA|13|NA|TRBJ1-1
TGTGCCAGCAGTGAATGGGGAAAGACTGAAGCTCTCTTT
CASSEWGKTEALF
>TRBV10-3|NA|16|NA|TRBJ2-4
TGTGCCATCAGTGAGGCCGGGGGCCTAGCCAAAAACATTCAGTACTTC
CAISEAGGLAKNIQYF
>TRBV4-3|TRBD1|17|NA|TRBJ2-1
TGCGCCAGCAGCCAAGGAACCGGGACAGGGCTCTACAATGAGCAGTTCTTC
CASSQGTGTGLYNEQFF
>TRBV9|TRBD2|13|NA|TRBJ2-5
TGTGCCAGCAGCGTAGGCGGGAGAGAGACCCAGTACTTC
CASSVGGRETQYF
>TRBV6-2/TRBV6-3|NA|11|many|TRBJ2-2
TGTGCCAGCAGTTATCCCGGGGAGCTGTTTTTT
CASSYPGELFF